Presented here are 5 T cell receptor beta chains from one specimen sequenced in a study of Graves' ophthalmopathy and Graves' hyperthyroidism listed by TCRdb under 2018. Reads for this sample came from an Illumina HiSeq 2000. For repertoire sequencing, TCR beta CDR3 regions were amplified from RNA transcripts. A first-round RT-PCR used HTBI primers with the Qiagen OneStep RT-PCR kit, followed by a second-round multiplex PCR, size selection and purification. The public reads were quality trimmed at Q25 with fastp and then assembled into clones with MiXCR by TCRdb, keeping productive beta chains. For every CDR3 protein sequence, its rows merge into one entry that carries the most common genes and DNA. This sample gives hundreds of thousands of distinct CDR3 sequences in total; approximately 40% of them show up just once. The top ten hold approximately 43% of the sample. Sequences were obtained from peripheral blood. The source is an adult man with Graves' ophthalmopathy.

The CDR3 here is CASGRRGGSGNTIYF. The CDR3 DNA follows: TGTGCCAGCGGTCGGAGGGGTGGGTCTGGAAACACCATATATTTT. The V gene is TRBV12-3 or TRBV12-4, the J gene TRBJ1-3; a possible D gene is TRBD1 (5 bases). Trimming cost V 8 bases and J 1 base, with 15 bases left between them. The length of the CDR3 is 15 residues.

The chain has TRBV15 and TRBJ2-5; D unclear. This CDR3 has 14 amino acids. Germline V lookup: CDR1 LNHNV, CDR2 YYDKDF (reference sequence). The V end lost 11 bases, the J end lost 1 base, and 17 bases lay between the germline ends. CDR3 in amino acids: CAWSVLASQETQYF. CDR3 nucleotides: TGTGCCTGGAGTGTACTCGCGAGCCAAGAGACCCAGTACTTC.

This clonotype was detected ten times or more. The V call is TRBV15, the J call TRBJ1-2; 7 bases are shared with TRBD1. V lost 5 bases, J lost 4 bases, and 4 bases stayed unmatched. Germline CDR1 reads LNHNV; CDR2 reads YYDKDF (reference sequence). The CDR3 totals 13 residues. The CDR3: CATSSQGFYGYTF. CDR3 bases: TGTGCCACCAGCTCACAGGGGTTCTATGGCTACACCTTC.

For this clonotype: This may stem from a read error, because a much larger clone lies one nucleotide away. The chain has TRBV19 and TRBJ1-6; TRBD1 might be the D (5 bases). The germline V gene encodes CDR1 LNHDA and CDR2 SQIVND (reference sequence). The length of the CDR3 is 13 residues. V was shortened by 11 bases and J by 9 bases, with 17 bases between the two germline ends. CDR3 nucleotides: TGTGCCCTATCACGACAGCCCAGTTCACCCCTCCACTTT. It translates to CALSRQPSSPLHF.

CDR3 protein: CATSARDGAPGNQPQHF. As DNA, the CDR3 is TGTGCCACCAGTGCTAGAGATGGGGCGCCGGGCAATCAGCCCCAGCATTTT. The V gene is TRBV24-1, the J gene TRBJ1-5; TRBD1 might be the D (5 bases). V was trimmed by 5 bases and J by 2 bases, leaving 18 bases between them. The CDR3 is 17 amino acids. Germline V lookup: CDR1 KGHDR, CDR2 SFDVKD.